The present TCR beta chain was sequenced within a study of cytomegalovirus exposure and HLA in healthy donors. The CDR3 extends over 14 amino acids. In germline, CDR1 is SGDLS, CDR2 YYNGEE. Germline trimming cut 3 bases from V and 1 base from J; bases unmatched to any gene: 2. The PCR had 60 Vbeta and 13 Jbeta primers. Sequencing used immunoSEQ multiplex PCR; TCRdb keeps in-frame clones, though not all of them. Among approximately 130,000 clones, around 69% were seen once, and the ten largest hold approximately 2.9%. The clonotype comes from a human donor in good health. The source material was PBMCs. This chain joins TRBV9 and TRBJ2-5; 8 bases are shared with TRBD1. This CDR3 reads CASSAGQGQETQYF. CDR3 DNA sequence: TGTGCCAGCAGCGCCGGACAGGGCCAAGAGACCCAGTACTTC.